These 16 T cell receptor beta chains originate from one sample sequenced in a study of blood T cell repertoires in COVID-19. The method was immunoSEQ multiplex PCR; TCRdb's version includes in-frame clones alone and lacks a portion of them. In the table there are roughly 230,000 clones, approximately 80% of which are singletons. Material: peripheral blood. Receptor source: a man aged 40-55 years with acute or convalescent COVID-19.

This chain uses TRBV6-6 with TRBJ1-2, with TRBD1 matching over 8 bases. This CDR3 region has 17 residues. J lost 6 bases, V lost 5 bases, and 17 bases had no gene match. The germline V gene has CDR1 MNHNY and CDR2 SVGAGI (reference sequence). The DNA for the CDR3 is TGTGCCAGCAGTCCCCTCGGACAGGGCTACGCGGGGAATGGCTACACCTTC. Translation gives CASSPLGQGYAGNGYTF.

This clone appeared a few times. The chain links TRBV6-1 to TRBJ1-5; D not certain. Trimming shortened V by 3 bases and J by 4 bases, and 16 bases separated the two germline ends. CDR1 and CDR2 (germline): MNHNS, SASEGT. The CDR3 is 16 amino acids. Here the CDR3 DNA reads TGTGCCAGCAGTGACATATTCATGGCCAAAAATCAGCCCCAGCATTTT. This translates into CASSDIFMAKNQPQHF.

J is TRBJ1-5 and V is TRBV18; D is uncertain. CDR3 size: 14 residues. V lost 3 bases and J lost 5, with 11 bases in between. Per germline, CDR1 KGHSH and CDR2 LQKENI. CDR3 nucleotides: TGTGCCAGCTCACCGCAGACCGGGGATCAGCCCCAGCATTTT. Amino acids: CASSPQTGDQPQHF.

The rearrangement uses TRBV2 and TRBJ2-2; 9 bases fit TRBD2. The germline V gene has CDR1 SNHLY and CDR2 FYNNEI. J gave up 2 bases and V 4 bases, and 2 bases lay outside the gene matches. The CDR3 has 15 residues. The DNA for the CDR3 is TGTGCCAGCAGTGTGACTAGCGGCAACACCGGGGAGCTGTTTTTT. Residues: CASSVTSGNTGELFF.

The chain carries TRBV4-2 and TRBJ2-3; 7 bases map to TRBD2. Trimming took 4 bases from V and 5 from J; bases not matched to a gene: 9. CDR3 length: 15 amino acids. Germline CDR1 reads LGHNA; CDR2 reads YNFKEQ. DNA for the CDR3: TGTGCCAGCAGCCCCTATCGGGAGGCTGAAGATACGCAGTATTTT. This codes for CASSPYREAEDTQYF.

CDR3 sequence reads: CASRSDSGANVLTF. CDR3 DNA sequence: TGCGCCAGCAGGAGTGACTCTGGGGCCAACGTCCTGACTTTC. The V call is TRBV5-1, the J call TRBJ2-6; D is unclear. The germline CDR1 and CDR2 sequences are SGHRS and YFSETQ. Trimming stripped 5 bases from V and 0 bases from J, with 6 bases between. The CDR3 consists of 14 residues.

The chain recombines TRBV19 with TRBJ2-7; 11 bases are a match to TRBD1. Trimming at V came to 6 bases and at J to 6 bases, leaving 13 bases not matched to a gene. Germline loops: CDR1 LNHDA, CDR2 SQIVND (reference sequence). The CDR3 covers 16 residues. The CDR3 sequence is CASRVVGTGGSAEQYF. CDR3 bases: TGTGCCAGTAGAGTTGTCGGGACAGGGGGGTCGGCCGAGCAGTACTTC.

V is TRBV6-5 and J is TRBJ1-2, with 7 bases matching TRBD1. The CDR3 spans 13 residues. Germline-derived CDR1 and CDR2 are MNHEY and SVGAGI. J was trimmed by 5 bases and V by 6 bases; bases with no gene match: 6. CDR3 coding DNA: TGTGCCAGCAGACCGACAGGGTGGTATGGCTACACCTTC. Its translation is CASRPTGWYGYTF.

This clone occurred once. This chain connects TRBV5-4 to TRBJ1-1; the match to TRBD1 covers 7 bases. Germline CDR1 SGHNT, CDR2 YYREEE (reference sequence). V was pared by 4 bases and J by 7 bases, with 13 bases of the junction left unmatched. This CDR3 region has 15 residues. The chain's CDR3 is CASSVTGTVKNEAFF. In nucleotides, the CDR3 is TGTGCCAGCAGCGTGACCGGGACAGTGAAAAATGAAGCTTTCTTT.

The chain carries TRBV5-1 and TRBJ2-1; D may be TRBD1 (5 bases). V was pared by 2 bases and J by 6 bases, with 12 bases between. In germline, CDR1 is SGHRS, CDR2 YFSETQ. CDR3 length: 14 residues. Written as DNA, the CDR3 is TGCGCCAGCAGCTTTAATAACCAGGGCAATGAGCAGTTCTTC. This translates into CASSFNNQGNEQFF.

The rearrangement links TRBV29-1 to TRBJ1-2; D ambiguous. The V end was cut by 6 bases, the J end by 2 bases, with 10 bases between. There are 12 residues in the CDR3. CDR1 and CDR2 (germline): SQVTM, ANQGSEA. The CDR3 reads CSVREDNYGYTF. As DNA, the CDR3 is TGCAGCGTGAGGGAGGACAACTATGGCTACACCTTC.

J is TRBJ2-2 and V is TRBV5-5, with TRBD1 matching 8 bases. This CDR3 comprises 14 residues. Germline CDR1 reads SGHKS; CDR2 reads YYEKEE (reference sequence). Unmatched junction bases numbered 0, after V lost 0 bases and J lost 5 bases. CDR3: CASSLGQGTGELFF. The CDR3 nucleotides read TGTGCCAGCAGCTTGGGACAGGGGACCGGGGAGCTGTTTTTT.

The J gene is TRBJ2-3, the V gene TRBV5-6; tentatively, D is TRBD1 (5 bases). The V gene lost 2 bases and the J gene lost 0 bases, with 13 bases spanning the gap. Germline V gives CDR1 SGHDT, CDR2 YYEEEE. This CDR3 is built from 16 residues. CDR3 amino acids: CASSFYRTSSTDTQYF. CDR3 in DNA: TGTGCCAGCAGCTTCTATCGGACATCTAGCACAGATACGCAGTATTTT.

The chain combines TRBV5-5 with TRBJ2-5; D possibly corresponds to TRBD1 (7 bases). V was clipped by 4 bases and J by 5 bases, with 12 bases between them. There are 13 residues in the CDR3. Germline V CDR1 and CDR2: SGHKS, YYEKEE (reference sequence). This CDR3 is CASSGGGRETQYF. CDR3 in DNA: TGTGCCAGCAGCGGAGGGGGCAGGGAGACCCAGTACTTC.

This clone was recorded only once. V and J are TRBV5-1 and TRBJ2-4; TRBD2 is a possible D gene (5 bases). Germline-derived CDR1 and CDR2 are SGHRS and YFSETQ. V dropped 2 bases and J dropped 7 bases, with 13 bases sitting between them. The length of the CDR3 is 14 residues. CDR3 loop: CASSFSGESNIQYF. DNA for the CDR3: TGCGCCAGCAGCTTTTCCGGGGAGAGTAACATTCAGTACTTC. Full variable domain (outside the CDR3, taken from reference TRBV5-1 and TRBJ2-4): KAGVTQTPRYLIKTRGQQVTLSCSPISGHRSVSWYQQTPGQGLQFLFEYFSETQRNKGNFPGRFSGRQFSNSRSEMNVSTLELGDSALYLCASSFSGESNIQYFGAGTRLSVL.

To note about this clone: One end of the junction fails to match germline, which may point to a read error. The rearrangement joins TRBV27 to TRBJ1-1; no firm D call. Germline CDR1 MNHEY, CDR2 SMNVEV (reference sequence). The CDR3 is 11 residues long. CDR3 residues: CASRFGTEAFF. In DNA form, the CDR3 reads TGCGCCAGCAGGTTCGGCACTGAAGCTTTCTTT.